A selection of T cell receptor beta chains follows, all from one sample in a study of CD8+ T cells in alopecia areata. Clones were read by immunoSEQ multiplex PCR, and TCRdb kept only the in-frame ones, dropping some. The sample gives about 19,000 clones, 60% to 80% of which show up once; 6.1% is in the top ten. The starting material was skin, obtained at week 0. These receptors all come from a human donor with alopecia areata. The CDR3 runs from the conserved cysteine through the conserved F or W. A D gene is named only where the DNA matches it firmly. Part of the rows lack a size; the others show once, few, many or a class for expanded clones.

clone_size,d_call,j_call,v_call,cdr3_aa,cdr3_nt
-,-,TRBJ1-5,TRBV2,CASSVDGVNQPQHF,TGTGCCAGCAGTGTGGATGGGGTCAATCAGCCCCAGCATTTT
-,-,TRBJ1-6,TRBV9,CASSVEHPNSPLHF,TGTGCCAGCAGCGTAGAACACCCTAATTCACCCCTCCACTTT
-,TRBD1,TRBJ2-5,TRBV6-1,CASSANLDRVVETQYF,TGTGCCAGCAGTGCGAACTTGGACAGGGTAGTAGAGACCCAGTACTTC
few,-,TRBJ2-3,TRBV6-5,CASSYADSPPVDTQYF,TGTGCCAGCAGTTACGCGGACAGTCCCCCCGTCGATACGCAGTATTTT
-,-,TRBJ2-7,TRBV7-8,CASSLSRGVMSSYEQYF,TGTGCCAGCAGCTTAAGCCGAGGGGTAATGAGCTCCTACGAGCAGTACTTC
-,-,TRBJ1-1,TRBV14,CASSARPQRRNTEAFF,TGTGCCAGCAGCGCCCGACCACAGAGAAGAAACACTGAAGCTTTCTTT
-,TRBD1,TRBJ2-2,TRBV19,CASSRRGQGNTGELFF,TGTGCCAGTAGTCGTCGGGGACAGGGGAACACCGGGGAGCTGTTTTTT
few,-,TRBJ2-7,TRBV21-1,CASSRGASVDSYEQYF,TGTGCCAGCAGCCGGGGGGCTAGCGTGGACTCCTACGAGCAGTACTTC
large,TRBD1,TRBJ2-7,TRBV27,CASSLRDSYEQYF,TGTGCCAGCAGTTTACGGGACAGCTACGAGCAGTACTTC
-,-,TRBJ1-2,TRBV27,CASSLESSSSPYTF,TGTGCCAGCAGTTTAGAGAGCTCCTCTTCGCCGTACACCTTC
-,-,TRBJ2-1,TRBV5-1,CASSLGAGVDEQFF,TGCGCCAGCAGCTTGGGGGCAGGGGTGGATGAGCAGTTCTTC
-,TRBD1,TRBJ2-7,TRBV5-4,CASSEDRGLGEQYF,TGTGCCAGCAGCGAGGACAGGGGGCTGGGCGAGCAGTACTTC
-,-,TRBJ2-3,TRBV5-6,CASSSTGADTQYF,TGTGCCAGCAGTTCCACAGGAGCAGATACGCAGTATTTT
-,-,TRBJ2-1,TRBV4-2,CASSLGWRNEQFF,TGTGCCAGCAGCTTGGGCTGGAGGAATGAGCAGTTCTTC
-,-,TRBJ2-3,TRBV7-2,CASSSGLTTDTQYF,TGTGCCAGCAGCTCCGGGCTGACCACAGATACGCAGTATTTT
-,TRBD1,TRBJ2-3,TRBV6-5,CASSSRTGSTDTQYF,TGTGCCAGCAGTTCCCGGACAGGGAGCACAGATACGCAGTATTTT
few,-,TRBJ2-7,TRBV5-5,CASSPYTESEQYF,TGTGCCAGCAGCCCATACACGGAGAGCGAGCAGTACTTC
few,-,TRBJ2-1,TRBV6-5,CASSQLVGSYNEQFF,TGTGCCAGCAGCCAACTAGTGGGCTCCTACAATGAGCAGTTCTTC
-,-,TRBJ2-3,TRBV7-9,CAGSLSRRNTGTQYF,TGTGCCGGCAGCCTCTCCAGGCGCAACACAGGTACGCAGTATTTT
few,-,TRBJ2-7,TRBV10-2,CASQDPGHSFREQYF,TGCGCCAGCCAAGATCCGGGACACTCCTTTCGCGAGCAGTACTTC
medium-sized,TRBD2,TRBJ2-5,TRBV5-4,CASSLDGASGGAAETQYF,TGTGCCAGCAGCTTGGACGGGGCTAGCGGGGGGGCGGCAGAGACCCAGTACTTC
-,TRBD2,TRBJ2-1,TRBV7-9,CASSSLAGNEQFF,TGTGCCAGCAGCTCCCTAGCGGGCAATGAGCAGTTCTTC